This entry lists 21 T cell receptor beta chains sequenced from one sample in a study. Profiled with immunoSEQ multiplex PCR; TCRdb holds only in-frame clones, not every one. Altogether 68,000 or so clones are present, roughly 95% being singletons, with the ten largest covering 4% to 5%. Material for sequencing was PBMCs. These receptors all stem from a man in his forties or fifties with rheumatoid arthritis.

The chain recombines TRBV29-1 with TRBJ1-1, with D hard to call. The V gene's germline CDR1 is SQVTM and CDR2 ANQGSEA. CDR3 length equals 10 residues. Deletions cut 6 bases from V and 0 bases from J, with 2 bases between. This CDR3 is CSVLNTEAFF. For the CDR3, the DNA is TGCAGCGTCCTGAACACTGAAGCTTTCTTT.

The rearrangement uses TRBV7-8 and TRBJ1-2, with D possibly TRBD1 on 6 matching bases. The CDR3 is made up of 14 amino acids. V lost 4 bases, J lost 8 bases, and 17 bases lay in between. CDR1 is SGHVS, CDR2 FQNEAQ, per germline. The CDR3 nucleotides are TGTGCCAGCAGCTACCGGGACACCCTAGGGGGCTACACCTTC. It is translated as CASSYRDTLGGYTF.

The chain links TRBV21-1 to TRBJ1-5; the table calls TRBD1, which could not be checked here. TRBV21-1 is a listed pseudogene. The CDR3 has 14 residues. The CDR3 DNA follows: TGTGCCAGCAGCACAGGCAGGCTCGGTCAGCCCCAGCATTTT. Protein: CASSTGRLGQPQHF.

This clone was seen only once. This rearrangement joins TRBV30 to TRBJ1-1; 7 nucleotides agree with TRBD1. Germline CDR1 is GTSNPN and CDR2 is SVGIG (reference sequence). J gave up 6 bases and V 3 bases, and 10 bases lay outside the gene matches. The CDR3 extends over 14 amino acids. CDR3 DNA sequence: TGTGCCTGGAGCGAAATCGGGGACAGCGCTGAAGCTTTCTTT. Residues: CAWSEIGDSAEAFF.

This chain's CDR3 is CASSPQGGGTEAFF. CDR3 nucleotides: TGCGCCAGCAGCCCACAGGGAGGGGGGACTGAAGCTTTCTTT. This rearrangement joins TRBV4-1 to TRBJ1-1, with D perhaps matching TRBD1 (6 bases). There are 14 residues in the CDR3. Trimming took 4 bases from V and 5 from J, leaving 14 bases between them. CDR1 is MGHRA and CDR2 is YSYEKL in the germline V gene.

CDR3 residues: CASSLSSSEAFF. The CDR3 nucleotides read TGTGCCAGCAGCTTATCCAGCAGTGAAGCTTTCTTT. V gene TRBV7-9 combines with J gene TRBJ1-1; D unclear. CDR3 size: 12 residues. CDR1 and CDR2 from the germline V gene are SEHNR and FQNEAQ (reference sequence). Trimming removed 2 bases from V and 7 bases from J, with 8 bases in between.

This chain uses TRBV10-3 with TRBJ2-7, with D perhaps TRBD1 or TRBD2 (5 bases each). The CDR3 extends over 13 amino acids. V lost 6 bases and J 2 bases, leaving 11 bases between the germline ends. The germline V gene encodes CDR1 ENHRY and CDR2 SYGVKD. CDR3 nucleotides: TGTGCCATCAGCGGGACGGAAGCCTACGAGCAGTACTTC. It codes for CAISGTEAYEQYF.

The chain links TRBV5-8 to TRBJ1-1; D gene uncertain. The ends were cut back, 1 base at V and 0 bases at J, with 10 bases in the middle. The length of the CDR3 is 15 residues. Looked up from germline, CDR1 is SGHTS and CDR2 is YDEGEE. The CDR3 protein is CASSLSRLMNTEAFF. In DNA form, the CDR3 reads TGTGCCAGCAGCTTGAGTCGACTGATGAACACTGAAGCTTTCTTT.

The chain couples TRBV3-1 (or the pseudogene TRBV3-2) to TRBJ2-1; TRBD2 matches at 14 bases. The CDR3 covers 19 residues. Germline CDR1 and CDR2: LGHDT and YNNKEL (reference sequence). With V trimmed by 6 bases and J by 5 bases, 15 bases remained unmatched. The CDR3 sequence: CASRRRPGLAGEPHNEQFF. The CDR3 coding sequence is TGTGCCAGCAGACGGCGACCGGGACTAGCGGGAGAACCCCACAATGAGCAGTTCTTC.

This chain links TRBV4-1 with TRBJ2-1; 7 nucleotides line up with TRBD2. The germline CDR1 and CDR2 sequences are MGHRA and YSYEKL. This CDR3 is 17 amino acids long. Trimming removed 0 bases from V and 5 bases from J; junction bases left unmatched: 10. DNA for the CDR3: TGCGCCAGCAGCCAAGACCACTTGGGCGGGAGAAACAATGAGCAGTTCTTC. This sequence encodes CASSQDHLGGRNNEQFF.

The chain links TRBV2 to TRBJ2-2; TRBD1 agrees at 7 bases. V lost 6 bases, J lost 6 bases, and 10 bases stayed unmatched. Germline-derived CDR1 and CDR2 are SNHLY and FYNNEI. The CDR3 contains 15 residues. DNA of the CDR3: TGTGCCAGCAGCCCGGGACAGATTCGTTCCGGGGAGCTGTTTTTT. Amino acids: CASSPGQIRSGELFF.

This chain uses TRBV27 with TRBJ2-2; 8 nucleotides align to TRBD1. This CDR3 has 15 amino acids. The junction had 9 bases not matched to a gene; V was cut back by 5 bases and J by 7 bases. From germline, CDR1 is MNHEY and CDR2 SMNVEV (reference sequence). The CDR3 spells CASSLTGVAGGELFF. The CDR3 DNA is TGTGCCAGCAGTCTGACAGGGGTTGCTGGCGGGGAGCTGTTTTTT.

This chain connects TRBV7-9 to TRBJ1-1; no firm D call. Germline assignment: CDR1 SEHNR and CDR2 FQNEAQ (reference sequence). Trimming removed 2 bases from V and 12 bases from J, with 7 bases in between. This CDR3 has 10 residues. The CDR3, as DNA: TGTGCCAGCAGCTTAATGGACCCTTTCTTT. This gives the protein CASSLMDPFF.

This chain links TRBV9 with TRBJ1-3; D remains unclear. Deletions cut 4 bases from V and 0 bases from J, with 11 bases between. The germline gives CDR1 SGDLS, CDR2 YYNGEE. The CDR3 runs to 15 residues. CDR3 region: CASSISYYSGNTIYF. The CDR3 nucleotides read TGTGCCAGCAGCATTTCGTATTACTCTGGAAACACCATATATTTT.

The CDR3 reads CASSYRLAGGPSTDTQYF. The CDR3 DNA follows: TGTGCCAGCAGTTACAGGCTAGCGGGAGGGCCCTCCACAGATACGCAGTATTTT. The J gene is TRBJ2-3, the V gene TRBV6-2 or TRBV6-3; 12 bases align to TRBD2. CDR1 is MNHEY, CDR2 SVGEGT, per germline. CDR3 length equals 18 residues. Germline trimming cut 2 bases from V and 2 bases from J; bases unmatched to any gene: 8.

The chain couples TRBV2 to TRBJ2-5; 9 bases agree with TRBD1. CDR3 length: 16 amino acids. V gave up 4 bases and J gave up 5 bases; unmatched junction bases: 11. Germline CDR1 SNHLY, CDR2 FYNNEI. CDR3 sequence: CASSGATLGQGETQYF. The CDR3 DNA sequence: TGTGCCAGCAGTGGGGCAACCCTTGGACAGGGGGAGACCCAGTACTTC. Full variable domain (outside the CDR3, taken from reference TRBV2 and TRBJ2-5): EPEVTQTPSHQVTQMGQEVILRCVPISNHLYFYWYRQILGQKVEFLVSFYNNEISEKSEIFDDQFSVERPDGSNFTLKIRSTKLEDSAMYFCASSGATLGQGETQYFGPGTRLLVL.

This rearrangement joins TRBV5-6 to TRBJ2-7, with D unclear. Germline V gene lookup returns CDR1 SGHDT and CDR2 YYEEEE. The germline V and J ends were trimmed by 2 bases and 2 bases, with 17 bases remaining between them. The CDR3 is 16 amino acids. Written as DNA, the CDR3 is TGTGCCAGCAGCTTAAGGTTAATTACTGAAACCTACGAGCAGTACTTC. This gives the protein CASSLRLITETYEQYF.

This clone was observed once. The chain uses TRBV6-6 and TRBJ2-7, with D possibly being TRBD1 or TRBD2 (5 bases each). This CDR3 has 14 amino acids. The germline CDR1 and CDR2 sequences are MNHNY and SVGAGI (reference sequence). The V and J ends lost 0 bases and 6 bases respectively, with 12 bases between them. CDR3 protein: CASSYSMGVGEQYF. CDR3 in DNA: TGTGCCAGCAGTTACTCGATGGGGGTAGGCGAGCAGTACTTC.

This CDR3 is CASRSRTGTGATGELFF. CDR3 nucleotide sequence: TGTGCCAGCAGGTCGAGAACCGGGACAGGGGCCACCGGGGAGCTGTTTTTT. The rearrangement uses TRBV5-5 and TRBJ2-2; 10 nucleotides match TRBD1. The CDR3 is made up of 17 amino acids. Losses at the gene ends were 5 bases for V and 4 bases for J; bases not matched to a gene: 11. Looked up from germline, CDR1 is SGHKS and CDR2 is YYEKEE (reference sequence).

This sequence joins TRBV19 and TRBJ1-1, with D perhaps TRBD1 (6 bases). Trimming stripped 5 bases from V and 9 bases from J, with 22 bases between. Germline V gene data show CDR1 as LNHDA and CDR2 as SQIVND (reference sequence). The length of the CDR3 is 15 residues. The CDR3 here is CASSPIDGRQGKAFF. The CDR3 coding sequence is TGTGCCAGTAGTCCTATCGACGGGAGGCAGGGGAAAGCTTTCTTT.

The genes are TRBV7-2 and TRBJ2-3; 11 nucleotides match TRBD2. The germline V gene encodes CDR1 SGHTA and CDR2 FQGNSA. The CDR3 totals 17 residues. Trimming cost V 2 bases and J 2 bases; bases outside gene matches: 6. The CDR3 reads CASSLSRLAGITDTQYF. The CDR3 nucleotides are TGTGCCAGCAGCTTATCGAGACTAGCGGGGATCACAGATACGCAGTATTTT.